Each of the 18 T cell receptor beta chains below was sequenced from the same sample in a study of vaccination and CD4 T cells after COVID-19. Treatment denoted: roughly ten-day PBMC culture with coronavirus spike peptide pools or control peptides (ViraFEST assay). The study sequenced cultured CD4+ T cell DNA using the Oncomine TCR Beta short-read assay. MiXCR, applied by TCRdb to the PCR reads, yields one record per CDR3 protein. The sample lists under 20,000 distinct CDR3 sequences; 43% were seen once. These receptors' targets are unknown. The sample consisted of CD4+ T cells from blood, cultured in vitro, taken after SARS-CoV-2 vaccination. Receptors originate from a human donor who had recovered from COVID-19.

This clonotype qualifies as medium-sized. This chain links TRBV20-1 with TRBJ2-1; D is perhaps TRBD1 or TRBD2 (6 bases each). CDR1 is DFQATT and CDR2 is SNEGSKA in the germline V gene (reference sequence). This CDR3 region has 14 residues. The ends were cut back, 8 bases at V and 3 bases at J, with 17 bases in the middle. The CDR3 is CSIEGGGIYNEQFF. The CDR3 region has the DNA TGCAGTATCGAGGGGGGAGGAATCTACAATGAGCAGTTCTTC.

This clonotype appeared a few times. The chain recombines TRBV19 with TRBJ1-1; 7 bases align to TRBD1. The CDR3 loop spans 15 amino acids. The trim removed 4 bases at V and 1 base at J, leaving 6 bases unmatched. CDR1 is LNHDA and CDR2 is SQIVND in the germline V gene (reference sequence). The CDR3 sequence: CASSRRTGRNTEAFF. The CDR3 DNA is TGTGCCAGTAGTAGACGGACAGGTCGGAACACTGAAGCTTTCTTT.

The chain carries TRBV6-1 and TRBJ1-2; possible D gene TRBD1, 6 bases. Trimming shortened V by 4 bases and J by 4 bases, and 10 bases separated the two germline ends. The CDR3 sequence is 13 residues long. Germline assignment: CDR1 MNHNS and CDR2 SASEGT. The CDR3: CASSVTGRYGYTF. CDR3 nucleotides: TGTGCCAGCAGTGTTACAGGGCGCTATGGCTACACCTTC.

The gene calls are TRBV20-1 and TRBJ2-5; 7 bases are shared with TRBD2. CDR1 and CDR2 (germline): DFQATT, SNEGSKA (reference sequence). This CDR3 contains 14 residues. V gave up 3 bases and J gave up 2 bases; unmatched junction bases: 6. Here the CDR3 reads CSARAGVLQETQYF. DNA of the CDR3: TGCAGTGCTAGGGCGGGAGTGTTACAAGAGACCCAGTACTTC.

The CDR3 DNA reads TGTGCCATCAGGGCTAGCGTGACAGATACGCAGTATTTT. This encodes CAIRASVTDTQYF. This rearrangement joins TRBV10-3 to TRBJ2-3; a possible D gene is TRBD2 (6 bases). The CDR3 sequence is 13 residues long. CDR1 is ENHRY and CDR2 is SYGVKD in the germline V gene. The V end was cut by 6 bases, the J end by 3 bases, with 10 bases between.

This clonotype appeared once. This chain uses TRBV6-1 with TRBJ2-1; 8 nucleotides align to TRBD1. Germline assignment: CDR1 MNHNS and CDR2 SASEGT. The CDR3 runs 17 residues. J gave up 0 bases and V 6 bases, and 10 bases lay outside the gene matches. The CDR3, as DNA: TGTGCCAGCAGACCCAGGGGGCGGCAGTACTCCTACAATGAGCAGTTCTTC. It codes for CASRPRGRQYSYNEQFF.

The sample holds a few counts of this clonotype. The chain recombines TRBV15 with TRBJ2-1; D perhaps matches TRBD2 (6 bases). The V gene's germline CDR1 is LNHNV and CDR2 YYDKDF (reference sequence). The CDR3 sequence is 15 residues long. Trimming took 0 bases from V and 13 from J, leaving 19 bases between them. Written as DNA, the CDR3 is TGTGCCACCAGCAGAGATGGGGCCAGGACTACTATTCAGTTCTTC. Its translation: CATSRDGARTTIQFF.

The V call is TRBV24-1, the J call TRBJ2-7; 9 positions match TRBD1. Trimming at V came to 4 bases and at J to 2 bases, leaving 5 bases not matched to a gene. The CDR3 totals 15 residues. The germline gives CDR1 KGHDR, CDR2 SFDVKD. The CDR3 reads CATSDPRQGAYEQYF. DNA for the CDR3: TGTGCCACCAGTGACCCGAGACAGGGGGCCTACGAGCAGTACTTC.

The V and J genes are TRBV6-5 and TRBJ2-2, with 16 bases aligning to TRBD2. V dropped 2 bases and J dropped 0; count of bases not matched to a gene: 9. The CDR3 totals 21 residues. CDR1 and CDR2 (germline): MNHEY, SVGAGI. The CDR3 sequence: CASSYTAPGLAGGANTGELFF. In DNA, the CDR3 is TGTGCCAGCAGTTACACCGCACCGGGACTAGCGGGGGGGGCGAACACCGGGGAGCTGTTTTTT.

J is TRBJ1-6 and V is TRBV28; perhaps TRBD1 as D (6 bases). The CDR3 spans 15 residues. V lost 6 bases and J 7 bases, leaving 16 bases between the germline ends. CDR1 and CDR2 from the germline V gene are MDHEN and SYDVKM. The CDR3 DNA reads TGTGCCAGCAGGGCCGGGGGGCTTTTGAATTCACCCCTCCACTTT. Amino acid sequence: CASRAGGLLNSPLHF.

This clonotype showed up just a few times. V is TRBV28 and J is TRBJ2-7; 12 nucleotides match TRBD1. CDR3 length: 16 amino acids. CDR1 is MDHEN and CDR2 is SYDVKM in the germline V gene. The V segment lost 6 bases and the J segment 5 bases; nucleotides outside the gene matches: 11. The chain's CDR3 is CASSQPGQGAGNEQYF. As DNA, the CDR3 is TGTGCCAGCAGCCAACCGGGACAGGGGGCAGGAAACGAGCAGTACTTC.

The V and J genes are TRBV5-4 and TRBJ2-3; D ambiguous. The ends were cut back, 4 bases at V and 6 bases at J, with 15 bases in the middle. Looked up from germline, CDR1 is SGHNT and CDR2 is YYREEE (reference sequence). This CDR3 comprises 14 residues. The CDR3 DNA sequence: TGTGCCAGCAGCCCCCAGTATCTTCTGGATACGCAGTATTTT. Encoded protein: CASSPQYLLDTQYF.

The chain has TRBV24-1 and TRBJ2-7; a possible D gene is TRBD1 (5 bases). The CDR3 spans 12 residues. Trimming took off 12 bases at V and 2 bases at J, with 13 bases between the two ends. From germline, CDR1 is KGHDR and CDR2 SFDVKD. As DNA, the CDR3 is TGTGCCGTCCGACAAGGGGCCTACGAGCAGTACTTC. Translation gives CAVRQGAYEQYF.

This clonotype has a single count. V gene TRBV6-5 combines with J gene TRBJ2-3; 7 nucleotides agree with TRBD2. CDR1 MNHEY and CDR2 SVGAGI come from the germline V gene. The V and J ends lost 0 bases and 0 bases, in that order; junction bases with no gene match: 3. The CDR3 length is 16 residues. The CDR3 region has the DNA TGTGCCAGCAGTTACTCAGGGCGGGGGAGCACAGATACGCAGTATTTT. Protein product: CASSYSGRGSTDTQYF.

V usage is TRBV7-9 and J usage is TRBJ1-2; possible D gene TRBD1, 6 bases. The V end was cut by 4 bases, the J end by 7 bases, with 10 bases between. The CDR3 length is 12 residues. Germline CDR1 reads SEHNR; CDR2 reads FQNEAQ (reference sequence). The CDR3 nucleotides are TGTGCCAGCAGCTCCGGGGACATTGGCTACACCTTC. This gives the protein CASSSGDIGYTF.

This clonotype was seen a handful of times. The chain is built from TRBV20-1 and TRBJ2-5; TRBD1 matches 8 bases. The CDR3 is 13 amino acids. From germline, CDR1 is DFQATT and CDR2 SNEGSKA (reference sequence). V was pared by 4 bases and J by 5 bases, with 6 bases of the junction left unmatched. This chain's CDR3 is CSATTGGTETQYF. CDR3 nucleotide sequence: TGCAGTGCTACTACAGGGGGGACGGAGACCCAGTACTTC.

V and J are TRBV30 and TRBJ2-7, with D possibly called TRBD1 or TRBD2 (5 bases each). The CDR3 extends over 15 amino acids. The V gene's germline CDR1 is GTSNPN and CDR2 SVGIG (reference sequence). V was cut by 3 bases and J by 1 base, with 16 bases left in between. The CDR3 sequence: CAWRRRSKGSYEQYF. CDR3 in DNA: TGTGCCTGGAGGAGGAGGTCGAAGGGGTCCTACGAGCAGTACTTC.

This rearrangement joins TRBV4-1 to TRBJ1-5, with D possibly being TRBD1 (5 bases). CDR3 length: 15 amino acids. Germline assignment: CDR1 MGHRA and CDR2 YSYEKL. V was pared by 0 bases and J by 8 bases, with 14 bases between. CDR3 nucleotide sequence: TGCGCCAGCAGCCAAGATCGGCGGGGCTTCGAGCCCCAGCATTTT. It codes for CASSQDRRGFEPQHF.